The present T cell receptor (beta chain) was sequenced within a study of blood T cell repertoires in COVID-19. Across the whole study: COVID-19 samples from acute and convalescent phases originated in the United States, Italy and Spain. Nucleic acid was either cDNA or gDNA, and it came from T cells, B-cell-depleted T cells, or PBMCs.

Germline V CDR1 and CDR2: LNHDA, SQIVND (reference sequence). This CDR3 is 12 amino acids long. Germline trimming cut 9 bases from V and 11 bases from J; bases unmatched to any gene: 12. As processed by the authors: Reference gene primers were amplified, and this amplification served to estimate nucleated cell counts. TCRdb keeps only in-frame clones here, not all; method: immunoSEQ multiplex PCR. That table gives V, J and clone size, and the DNA gave D and trimming. The table has 200,000 to 250,000 clones, approximately 84% seen once. The sample consisted of peripheral blood. The TCR comes from a woman aged 60-75 years with acute or convalescent COVID-19. This chain uses TRBV19 with TRBJ1-1, with 7 positions matching TRBD1. CDR3 DNA: TGTGCCAGCTTCCGCGAACAGGGGAGGGCTTTCTTT. This sequence encodes CASFREQGRAFF.